Presented here are 3 T cell receptor beta chains from one specimen sequenced in a study of regulatory T cells in long-lasting Graves disease. The time point was: newly diagnosed GD, antithyroid drugs for less than 3 months. RNA isolated from PBMCs was used to make the TCR library. Building the TCR beta libraries relied on iRepertoire HTBI primers, and CDR3 regions underwent Arm-PCR. TCRdb re-called the multiplex PCR reads with MiXCR, one entry per CDR3 protein. The sample records fewer than 550,000 distinct CDR3 sequences, about 16% being singletons. This sample also belongs to another study, concerning T cells in Graves' hyperthyroidism and ophthalmopathy.

This specimen was peripheral blood mononuclear cells (PBMCs), taken at new diagnosis, from a patient treated with antithyroid drugs. The source is a woman aged 40-60 years with Graves disease.

The chain joins TRBV5-1 to TRBJ1-4, with no clear D. Per germline, CDR1 SGHRS and CDR2 YFSETQ. This CDR3 region has 17 residues. The V end was cut by 2 bases, the J end by 3 bases, with 17 bases between. The CDR3 is CASSFSWTATANEKLFF. The CDR3, as DNA: TGCGCCAGCAGCTTCTCTTGGACGGCAACAGCTAATGAAAAACTGTTTTTT.

This chain joins TRBV4-1 and TRBJ2-3; possible D gene TRBD1, 6 bases. Germline values: CDR1 MGHRA, CDR2 YSYEKL. This CDR3 is 15 amino acids long. V was clipped by 1 base and J by 0 bases, with 8 bases between them. The CDR3 DNA reads TGCGCCAGCAGCCAAGGGACAGTAAGCACAGATACGCAGTATTTT. Protein: CASSQGTVSTDTQYF.

In its sample, this clonotype was seen many times. This chain connects TRBV28 to TRBJ2-1; tentative D call: TRBD2 (5 bases). V was cut by 5 bases and J by 12 bases, with 11 bases left in between. Germline V gene data show CDR1 as MDHEN and CDR2 as SYDVKM. This CDR3 is 11 amino acids long. CDR3 sequence: CASSPDWTQFF. The CDR3 coding sequence is TGTGCCAGCAGTCCGGACTGGACGCAGTTCTTC. Variable domain in full (rest from reference TRBV28 and TRBJ2-1): DVKVTQSSRYLVKRTGEKVFLECVQDMDHENMFWYRQDPGLGLRLIYFSYDVKMKEKGDIPEGYSVSREKKERFSLILESASTNQTSMYLCASSPDWTQFFGPGTRLTVL.